This T cell receptor (beta chain) is drawn from a study of blood T cell repertoires in COVID-19. Study-wide background: Samples taken during acute and convalescent COVID-19 were collected in the United States, Italy and Spain. In each case, the material was cDNA or gDNA derived from T cells, B-cell-depleted T cells, or PBMCs.

V dropped 5 bases and J dropped 3 bases, with 10 bases sitting between them. Germline CDR1 WNHNN, CDR2 SYGVQD (reference sequence). This CDR3 region has 13 residues. In the study's own analysis: Estimated nucleated cell counts came from reference gene primer amplification. Profiling relied on immunoSEQ multiplex PCR, and the TCRdb table lists in-frame clones only, not all of them. That table is the source of V, J and clone size, and D and trimming were worked out from the DNA. The data hold some 50,000 clones, with about 88% observed a single time. The source of this sequence is a man between 35 and 55 years old with active COVID-19. V usage is TRBV10-1 and J usage is TRBJ1-1; perhaps TRBD1 as D (5 bases). Sample: peripheral blood. The CDR3 DNA follows: TGCGCCAGCAGTTCACTCAGGGACACTGAAGCTTTCTTT. Translated: CASSSLRDTEAFF.